This T cell receptor (beta chain) was documented in a study of cytomegalovirus exposure and HLA in healthy donors. Regarding the study as a whole: Among the CMV-associated chains, a few were confirmed in vitro as specific for CMV antigens.

CDR3 length equals 19 residues. CDR1 is SGHRS, CDR2 YFSETQ, per germline. Trimming cost V 5 bases and J 5 bases, with 26 bases left between them. The data were produced by immunoSEQ multiplex PCR, yet TCRdb's version contains in-frame clones alone and is incomplete. The sample includes just under 75,000 clones, over 90% of them seen just once. With regard to this clone: Its antigen is unknown.

Sequencing was performed on PBMCs. The chain employs TRBV5-1 and TRBJ1-6; D is undetermined. The receptor's source is a woman in her late teens or twenties in good health and CMV-seropositive. The CDR3 is CASSTGPIGLRLDNSPLHF. The CDR3 DNA reads TGCGCCAGCAGTACCGGACCTATCGGACTCAGATTGGATAATTCACCCCTCCACTTT.